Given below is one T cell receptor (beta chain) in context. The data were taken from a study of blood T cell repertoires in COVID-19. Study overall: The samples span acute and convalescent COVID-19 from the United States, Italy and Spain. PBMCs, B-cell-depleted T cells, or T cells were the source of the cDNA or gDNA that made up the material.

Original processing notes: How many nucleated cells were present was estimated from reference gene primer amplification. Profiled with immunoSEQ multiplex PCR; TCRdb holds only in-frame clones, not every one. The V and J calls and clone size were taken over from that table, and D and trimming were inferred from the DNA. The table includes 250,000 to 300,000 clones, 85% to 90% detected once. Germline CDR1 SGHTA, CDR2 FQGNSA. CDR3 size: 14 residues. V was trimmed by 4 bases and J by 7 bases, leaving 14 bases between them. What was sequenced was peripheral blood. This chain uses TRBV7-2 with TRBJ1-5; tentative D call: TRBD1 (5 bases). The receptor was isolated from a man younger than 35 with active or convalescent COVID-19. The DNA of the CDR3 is TGTGCCAGCAGCTCGGCGGGGGAAATCCAGCCCCAGCATTTT. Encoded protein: CASSSAGEIQPQHF.